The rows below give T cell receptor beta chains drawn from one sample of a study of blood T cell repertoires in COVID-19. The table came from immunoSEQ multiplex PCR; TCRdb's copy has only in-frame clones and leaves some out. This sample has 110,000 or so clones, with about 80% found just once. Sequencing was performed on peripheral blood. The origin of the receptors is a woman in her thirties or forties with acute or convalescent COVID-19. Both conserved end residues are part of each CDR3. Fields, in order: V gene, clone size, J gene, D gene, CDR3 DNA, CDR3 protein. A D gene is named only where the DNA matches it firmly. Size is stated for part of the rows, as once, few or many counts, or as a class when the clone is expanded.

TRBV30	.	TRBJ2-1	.	TGTGCCTGGAGTGTAGGGTCAGGGGTTCCTGAGCAGTTCTTC	CAWSVGSGVPEQFF
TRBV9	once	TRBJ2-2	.	TGTGCCAGCAGCGTAGAGTGGGGGCTTCCGAACACCGGGGAGCTGTTTTTT	CASSVEWGLPNTGELFF
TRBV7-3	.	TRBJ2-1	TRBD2	TGTGCCAGCAGCTTATCGGGGGGGTCCTACAATGAGCAGTTCTTC	CASSLSGGSYNEQFF
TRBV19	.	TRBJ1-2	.	TGTGCCAGTAGAGCGGGAATGGTGGAAGGTGGCTACACCTTC	CASRAGMVEGGYTF
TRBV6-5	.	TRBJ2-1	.	TGTGCCAGCAGCTTCGACCGGAGCTCCTACAATGAGCAGTTCTTC	CASSFDRSSYNEQFF
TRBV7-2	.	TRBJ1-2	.	TGTGCCAGCAGCTTAGCGTCGAGAGCAGGCCATTATGGCTACACCTTC	CASSLASRAGHYGYTF
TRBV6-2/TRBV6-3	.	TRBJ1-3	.	TGTGCCAGCAGTTACGGACAGCGCTCTGGAAACACCATATATTTT	CASSYGQRSGNTIYF
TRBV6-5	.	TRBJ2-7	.	TGTGCCAGCAGTTCCTCTACAGGGCCGGATGAGCAGTACTTC	CASSSSTGPDEQYF
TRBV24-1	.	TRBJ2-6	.	TGTGCCACCAGTGATTCCTCCTCTGGGGCCAACGTCCTGACTTTC	CATSDSSSGANVLTF
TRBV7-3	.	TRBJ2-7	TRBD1	TGTGCCAGCAGCTTACAAGACAGGGGGCGGAAGTACTTC	CASSLQDRGRKYF
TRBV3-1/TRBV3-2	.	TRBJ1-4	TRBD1	TGTGCCAGCAGCCCCCGACAGGGAGGAAATGAAAAACTGTTTTTT	CASSPRQGGNEKLFF
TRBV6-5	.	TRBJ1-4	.	TGTGCCAGCAGGTTACAGCTTCCTAATGAAAAACTGTTTTTT	CASRLQLPNEKLFF
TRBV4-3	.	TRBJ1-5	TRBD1	TGCGCCAGCAGCCAAGAACTACCGGGACAGGGGAGTCAGCCCCAGCATTTT	CASSQELPGQGSQPQHF
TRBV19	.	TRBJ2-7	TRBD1	TGTGCCAGTAGTATCGGGACAGGGAAGAGCGAGCAGTACTTC	CASSIGTGKSEQYF
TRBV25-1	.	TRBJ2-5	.	TGTGCCAGCAGTGAATTCGCCGGGGAGCGAGAGACCCAGTACTTC	CASSEFAGERETQYF
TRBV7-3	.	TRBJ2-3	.	TGTGCCAGCAGCCGTACAGGGACCACAGATACGCAGTATTTT	CASSRTGTTDTQYF
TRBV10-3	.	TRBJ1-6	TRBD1	TGTGCCATCAGTGAATCACAGGGGAATTCACCCCTCCACTTT	CAISESQGNSPLHF
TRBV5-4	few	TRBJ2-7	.	TGTGCCAGCAGCTTGGGTCTGGCGCGGGAGCAGTACTTC	CASSLGLAREQYF
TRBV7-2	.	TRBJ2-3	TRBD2	TGTGCCACAAGTGTCGGACTAGCGGGCGTCCAAGATACGCAGTATTTT	CATSVGLAGVQDTQYF
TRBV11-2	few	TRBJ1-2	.	TGTGCCAGCAGCTCACAGAGCAACTATGGCTACACCTTC	CASSSQSNYGYTF
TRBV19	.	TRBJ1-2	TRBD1	TGTGCCAGTAGTATAGTCGGACAGACAGGGGGCGACTATGGCTACACCTTC	CASSIVGQTGGDYGYTF
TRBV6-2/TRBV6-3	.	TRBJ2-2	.	TGTGCCAGCAGTTACTCCCTCGGCGGGGAGCTGTTTTTT	CASSYSLGGELFF
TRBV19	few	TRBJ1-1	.	TGTGCCAGTAGTAGTGACCGAGGCACTGAAGCTTTCTTT	CASSSDRGTEAFF
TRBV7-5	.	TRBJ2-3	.	TGTGTCAGAAGCTTTTCCAACCTCGGGACAGCGGCAGATACGCAGTATTTT	CVRSFSNLGTAADTQYF
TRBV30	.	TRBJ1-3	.	TGTGCCTGGAGTCTCAGCGCTCGGGGGACTGGAAACACCATATATTTT	CAWSLSARGTGNTIYF
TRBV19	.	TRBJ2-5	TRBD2	TGTGCCAGTAGTAATGCGGGGGGCCGAGAGACCCAGTACTTC	CASSNAGGRETQYF
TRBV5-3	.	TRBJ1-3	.	TGTGCCAGAAGCCCGAGGAGGGGTAGGAACCGAAACACCATATATTTT	CARSPRRGRNRNTIYF
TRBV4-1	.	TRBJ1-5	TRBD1	TGCGCCAGCAGCCAAGATAGACAGGGGAATCAGCCCCAGCATTTT	CASSQDRQGNQPQHF
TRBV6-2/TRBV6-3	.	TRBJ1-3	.	TGTGCCAGCAGTTACTATCGGGAACAGACCTCTGGAAACACCATATATTTT	CASSYYREQTSGNTIYF
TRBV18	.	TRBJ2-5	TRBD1	TGTGCCAGCTCACCACCGGAAGGGGGCAGAGAGACCCAGTACTTC	CASSPPEGGRETQYF
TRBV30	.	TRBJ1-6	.	TGTGCCTGGAGTGTACCAGGTAGTGGCCTGATGCGAAATTCACCCCTCCACTTT	CAWSVPGSGLMRNSPLHF
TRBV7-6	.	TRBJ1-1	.	TGTGCCAGCAGCCCGTGGACAGAGCGTGGAACTGAAGCTTTCTTT	CASSPWTERGTEAFF
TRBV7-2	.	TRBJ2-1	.	TGTGCCAGCAGCAGTCCCAACGGTGAGCAGTTCTTC	CASSSPNGEQFF
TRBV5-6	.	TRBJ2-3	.	TGTGCCGCGGGATCTAGGGTTTGGGATACGCAGTATTTT	CAAGSRVWDTQYF
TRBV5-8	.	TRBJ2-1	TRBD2	TGTGCCGCACCGCGGGGGAATGAGCAGTTCTTC	CAAPRGNEQFF
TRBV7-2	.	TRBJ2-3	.	TGTGCCAGCAGCTTAGCGGGTCGGGTAGCGGTAAGCGGAGATACGCAGTATTTT	CASSLAGRVAVSGDTQYF
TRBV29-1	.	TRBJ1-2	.	TGCAGCGTCCGACAGACCTTGAACTATGGCTACACCTTC	CSVRQTLNYGYTF
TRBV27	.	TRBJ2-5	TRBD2	TGTGCCAGCGGTTCACTAGCGGCGGGCCAAGAGACCCAGTACTTC	CASGSLAAGQETQYF
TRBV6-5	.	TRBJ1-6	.	TGTGCCAGCAGTTACTCGGCGGGATCCTATAATTCACCCCTCCACTTT	CASSYSAGSYNSPLHF
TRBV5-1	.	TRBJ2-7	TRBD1	TGCGCCAGCAGCTTCCGGGACAGGGGCGAGCAGTACTTC	CASSFRDRGEQYF
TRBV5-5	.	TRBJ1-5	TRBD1	TGTGCCAGCAGCCTCATGACAGGGGATCAGCCCCAGCATTTT	CASSLMTGDQPQHF